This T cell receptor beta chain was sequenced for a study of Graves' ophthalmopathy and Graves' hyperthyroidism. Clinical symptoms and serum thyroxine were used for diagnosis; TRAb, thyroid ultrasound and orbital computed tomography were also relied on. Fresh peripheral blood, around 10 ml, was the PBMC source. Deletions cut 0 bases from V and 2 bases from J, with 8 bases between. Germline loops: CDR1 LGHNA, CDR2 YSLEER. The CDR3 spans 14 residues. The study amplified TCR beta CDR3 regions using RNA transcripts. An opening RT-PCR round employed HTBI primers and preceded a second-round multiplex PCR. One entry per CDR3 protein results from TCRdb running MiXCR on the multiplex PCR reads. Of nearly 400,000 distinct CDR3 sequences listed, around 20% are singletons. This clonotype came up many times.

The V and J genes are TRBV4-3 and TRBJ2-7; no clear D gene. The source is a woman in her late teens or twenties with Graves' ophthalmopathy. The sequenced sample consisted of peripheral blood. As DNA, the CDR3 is TGCGCCAGCAGCCAAGATCTCCGCACCTACGAGCAGTACTTC. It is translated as CASSQDLRTYEQYF.